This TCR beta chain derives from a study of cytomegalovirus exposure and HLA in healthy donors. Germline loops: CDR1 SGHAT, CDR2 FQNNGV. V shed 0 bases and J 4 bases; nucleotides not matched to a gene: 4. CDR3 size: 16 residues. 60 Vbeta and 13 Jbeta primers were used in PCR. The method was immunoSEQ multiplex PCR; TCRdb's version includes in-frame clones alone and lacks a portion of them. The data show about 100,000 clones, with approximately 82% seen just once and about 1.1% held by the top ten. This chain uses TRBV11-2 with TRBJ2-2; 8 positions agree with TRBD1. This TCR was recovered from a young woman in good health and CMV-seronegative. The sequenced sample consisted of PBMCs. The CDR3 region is CASSLDPRGPTGELFF. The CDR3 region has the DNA TGTGCCAGCAGCTTAGATCCCAGGGGGCCCACCGGGGAGCTGTTTTTT.